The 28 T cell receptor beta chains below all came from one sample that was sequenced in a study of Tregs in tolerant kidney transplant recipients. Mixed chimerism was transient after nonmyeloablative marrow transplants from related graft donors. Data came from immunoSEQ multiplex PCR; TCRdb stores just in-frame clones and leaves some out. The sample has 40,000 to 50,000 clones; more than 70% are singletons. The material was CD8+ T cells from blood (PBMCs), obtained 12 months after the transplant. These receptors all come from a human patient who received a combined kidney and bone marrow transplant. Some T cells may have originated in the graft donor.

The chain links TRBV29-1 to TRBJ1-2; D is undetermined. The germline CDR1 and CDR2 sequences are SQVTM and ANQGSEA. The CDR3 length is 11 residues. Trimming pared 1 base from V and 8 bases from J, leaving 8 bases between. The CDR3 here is CSVEVLVGYTF. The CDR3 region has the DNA TGCAGCGTTGAAGTTCTCGTCGGCTACACCTTC.

CDR3 sequence: CATSRGVGGTEAFF. CDR3 DNA sequence: TGTGCCACCAGCAGAGGGGTGGGGGGGACTGAAGCTTTCTTT. This chain connects TRBV15 to TRBJ1-1, with D perhaps TRBD1 (5 bases). The V gene's germline CDR1 is LNHNV and CDR2 YYDKDF (reference sequence). This CDR3 region has 14 residues. The V and J ends lost 1 base and 5 bases respectively, with 11 bases between them.

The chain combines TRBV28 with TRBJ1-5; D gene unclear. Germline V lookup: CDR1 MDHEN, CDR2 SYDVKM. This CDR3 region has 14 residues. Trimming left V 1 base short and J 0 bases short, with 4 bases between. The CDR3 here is CASSLFSSNQPQHF. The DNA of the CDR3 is TGTGCCAGCAGTTTATTCAGTAGCAATCAGCCCCAGCATTTT.

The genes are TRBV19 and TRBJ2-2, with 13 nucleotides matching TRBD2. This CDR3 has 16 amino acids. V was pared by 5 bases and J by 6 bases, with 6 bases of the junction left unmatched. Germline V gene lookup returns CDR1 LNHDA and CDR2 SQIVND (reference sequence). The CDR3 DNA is TGTGCCAGTAGTCACGGGACTAGCGGGGTAGCCGGGGAGCTGTTTTTT. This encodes CASSHGTSGVAGELFF.

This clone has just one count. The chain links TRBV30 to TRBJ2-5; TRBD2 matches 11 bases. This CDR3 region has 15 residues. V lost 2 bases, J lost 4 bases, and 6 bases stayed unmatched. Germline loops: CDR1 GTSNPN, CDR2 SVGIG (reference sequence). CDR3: CAWSLAGGVGETQYF. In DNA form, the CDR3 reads TGTGCCTGGAGTCTAGCGGGGGGTGTCGGAGAGACCCAGTACTTC.

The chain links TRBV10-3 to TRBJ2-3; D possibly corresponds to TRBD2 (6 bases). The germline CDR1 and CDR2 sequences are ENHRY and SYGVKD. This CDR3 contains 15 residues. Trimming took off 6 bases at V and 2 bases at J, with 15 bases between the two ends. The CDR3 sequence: CAISPGGRYTDTQYF. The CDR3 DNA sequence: TGTGCCATCAGCCCCGGAGGGAGATACACAGATACGCAGTATTTT.

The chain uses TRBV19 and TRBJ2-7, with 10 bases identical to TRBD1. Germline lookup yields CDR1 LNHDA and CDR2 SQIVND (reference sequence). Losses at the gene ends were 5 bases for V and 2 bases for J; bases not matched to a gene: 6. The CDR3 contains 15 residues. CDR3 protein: CASSPGTGAPYEQYF. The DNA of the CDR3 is TGTGCCAGTAGTCCCGGGACAGGGGCCCCCTACGAGCAGTACTTC.

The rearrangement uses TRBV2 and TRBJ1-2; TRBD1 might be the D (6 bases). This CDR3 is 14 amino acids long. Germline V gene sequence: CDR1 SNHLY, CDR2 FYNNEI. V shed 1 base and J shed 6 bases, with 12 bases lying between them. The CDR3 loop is CASSEVGQGNGYTF. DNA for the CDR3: TGTGCCAGCAGTGAAGTTGGGCAGGGGAATGGCTACACCTTC.

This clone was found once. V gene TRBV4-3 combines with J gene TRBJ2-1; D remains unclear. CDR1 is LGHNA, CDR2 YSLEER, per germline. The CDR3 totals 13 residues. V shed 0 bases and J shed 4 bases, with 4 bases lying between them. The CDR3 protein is CASSQDFYNEQFF. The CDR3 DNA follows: TGCGCCAGCAGCCAAGACTTTTACAATGAGCAGTTCTTC.

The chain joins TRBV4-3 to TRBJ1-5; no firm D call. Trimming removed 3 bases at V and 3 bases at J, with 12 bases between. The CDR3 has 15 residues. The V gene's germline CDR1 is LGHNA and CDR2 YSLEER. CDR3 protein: CASSHSVRFNQPQHF. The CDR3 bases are TGCGCCAGCAGCCATTCTGTGAGATTCAATCAGCCCCAGCATTTT.

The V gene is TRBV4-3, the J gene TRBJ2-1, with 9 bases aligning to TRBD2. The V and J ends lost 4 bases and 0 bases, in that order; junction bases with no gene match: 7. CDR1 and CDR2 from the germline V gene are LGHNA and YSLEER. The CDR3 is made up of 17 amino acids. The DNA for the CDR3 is TGCGCCAGCAGCCTGACTCTAGCGGGGAGCTCCTACAATGAGCAGTTCTTC. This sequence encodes CASSLTLAGSSYNEQFF.

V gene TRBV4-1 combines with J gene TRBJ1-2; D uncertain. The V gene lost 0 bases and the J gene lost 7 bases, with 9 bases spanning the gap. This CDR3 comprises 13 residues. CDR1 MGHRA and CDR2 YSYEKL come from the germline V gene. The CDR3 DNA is TGCGCCAGCAGCCAAGATCCTGCCAGTGGCTACACCTTC. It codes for CASSQDPASGYTF.

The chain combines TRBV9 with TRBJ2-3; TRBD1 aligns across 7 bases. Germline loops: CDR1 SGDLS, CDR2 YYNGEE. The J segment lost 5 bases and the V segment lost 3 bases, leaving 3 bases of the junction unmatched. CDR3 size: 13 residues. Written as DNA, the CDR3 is TGTGCCAGCAGCGCCGGGGACAGAGATACGCAGTATTTT. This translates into CASSAGDRDTQYF.

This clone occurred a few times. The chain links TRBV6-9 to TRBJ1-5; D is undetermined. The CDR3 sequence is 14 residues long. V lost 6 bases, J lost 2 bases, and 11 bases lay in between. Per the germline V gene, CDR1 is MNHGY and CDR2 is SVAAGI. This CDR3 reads CASRPVGRNQPQHF. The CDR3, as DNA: TGTGCCAGCAGGCCGGTGGGCCGCAATCAGCCCCAGCATTTT.

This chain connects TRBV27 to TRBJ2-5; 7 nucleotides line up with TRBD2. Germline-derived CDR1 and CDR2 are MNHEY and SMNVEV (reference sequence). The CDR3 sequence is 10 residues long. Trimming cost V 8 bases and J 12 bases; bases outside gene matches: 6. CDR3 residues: CASGSGAEYF. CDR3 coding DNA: TGTGCCAGCGGGAGCGGGGCCGAGTACTTC.

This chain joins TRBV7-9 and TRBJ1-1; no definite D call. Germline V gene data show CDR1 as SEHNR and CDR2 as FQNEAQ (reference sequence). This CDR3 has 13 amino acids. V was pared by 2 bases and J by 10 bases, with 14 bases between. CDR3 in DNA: TGTGCCAGCAGCTTACCTTTGCGGGGAATAGCTTTCTTT. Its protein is CASSLPLRGIAFF.

CDR3 bases: TGTGCCAGCAGTTCAGGGGAACCCTACGAGCAGTACTTC. Translation: CASSSGEPYEQYF. This chain joins TRBV28 and TRBJ2-7, with D maybe TRBD1 (6 bases). The V end was cut by 4 bases, the J end by 2 bases, with 9 bases between. The CDR3 sequence is 13 residues long. Germline CDR1 reads MDHEN; CDR2 reads SYDVKM.

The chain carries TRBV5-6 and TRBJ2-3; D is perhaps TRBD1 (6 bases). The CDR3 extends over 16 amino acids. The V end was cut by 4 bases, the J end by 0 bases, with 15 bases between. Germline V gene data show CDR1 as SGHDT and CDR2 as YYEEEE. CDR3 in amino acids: CASSPALGGSTDTQYF. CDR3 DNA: TGTGCCAGCAGCCCGGCCCTAGGGGGTAGCACAGATACGCAGTATTTT.

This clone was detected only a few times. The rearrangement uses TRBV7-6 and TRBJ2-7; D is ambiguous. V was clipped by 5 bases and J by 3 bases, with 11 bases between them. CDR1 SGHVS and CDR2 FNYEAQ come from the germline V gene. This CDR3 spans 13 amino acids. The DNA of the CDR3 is TGTGCCAGCAGCGAGACAACTGACTACGAGCAGTACTTC. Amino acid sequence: CASSETTDYEQYF.

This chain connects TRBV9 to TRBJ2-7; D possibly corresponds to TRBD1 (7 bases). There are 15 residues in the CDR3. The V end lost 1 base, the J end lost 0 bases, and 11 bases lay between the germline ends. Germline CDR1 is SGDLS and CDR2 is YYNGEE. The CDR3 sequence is CASSVSGGISYEQYF. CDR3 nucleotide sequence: TGTGCCAGCAGCGTATCAGGGGGGATCTCCTACGAGCAGTACTTC.

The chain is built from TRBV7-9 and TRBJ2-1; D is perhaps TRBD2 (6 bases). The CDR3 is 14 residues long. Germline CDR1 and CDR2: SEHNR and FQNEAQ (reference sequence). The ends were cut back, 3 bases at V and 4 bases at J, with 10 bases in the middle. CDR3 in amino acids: CASSLGGVYNEQFF. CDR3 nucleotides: TGTGCCAGCAGCTTGGGCGGGGTGTACAATGAGCAGTTCTTC.

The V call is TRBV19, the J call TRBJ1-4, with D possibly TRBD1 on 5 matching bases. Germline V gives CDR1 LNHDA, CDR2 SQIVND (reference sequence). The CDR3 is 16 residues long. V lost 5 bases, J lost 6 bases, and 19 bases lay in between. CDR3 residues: CASSPRQSEGDEKLFF. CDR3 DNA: TGTGCCAGTAGTCCCAGGCAGTCAGAAGGGGATGAAAAACTGTTTTTT.

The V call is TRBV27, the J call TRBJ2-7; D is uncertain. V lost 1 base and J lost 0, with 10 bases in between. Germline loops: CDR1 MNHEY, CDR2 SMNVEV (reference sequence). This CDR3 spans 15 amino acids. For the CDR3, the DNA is TGTGCCAGCAGTTTATGGGCAGCCAGCTCCTACGAGCAGTACTTC. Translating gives CASSLWAASSYEQYF.

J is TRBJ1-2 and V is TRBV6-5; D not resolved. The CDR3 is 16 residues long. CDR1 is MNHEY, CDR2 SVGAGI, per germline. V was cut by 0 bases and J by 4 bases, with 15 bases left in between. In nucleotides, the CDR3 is TGTGCCAGCAGTTACTCGAGCGGAGAATTTAGCTATGGCTACACCTTC. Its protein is CASSYSSGEFSYGYTF.

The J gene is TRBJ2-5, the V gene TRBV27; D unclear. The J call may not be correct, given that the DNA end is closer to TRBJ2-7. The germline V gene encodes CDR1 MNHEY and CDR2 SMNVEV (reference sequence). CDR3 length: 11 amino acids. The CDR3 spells CASSHYNEQYF. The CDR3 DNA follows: TGTGCCAGCAGTCATTATAACGAGCAGTACTTC.

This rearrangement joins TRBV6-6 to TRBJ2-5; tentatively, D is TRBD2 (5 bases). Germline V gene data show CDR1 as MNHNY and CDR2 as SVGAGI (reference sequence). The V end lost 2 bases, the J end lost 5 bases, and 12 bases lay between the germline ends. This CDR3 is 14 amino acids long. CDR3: CASSYDYSLETQYF. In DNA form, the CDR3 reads TGTGCCAGCAGTTACGACTACTCTTTGGAGACCCAGTACTTC.

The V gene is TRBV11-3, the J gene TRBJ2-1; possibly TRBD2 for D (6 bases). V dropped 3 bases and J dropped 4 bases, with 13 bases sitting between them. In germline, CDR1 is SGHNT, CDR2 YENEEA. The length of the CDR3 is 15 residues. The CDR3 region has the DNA TGTGCCAGCAGCTTCGCGGGGTTTGGGTACAATGAGCAGTTCTTC. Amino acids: CASSFAGFGYNEQFF.

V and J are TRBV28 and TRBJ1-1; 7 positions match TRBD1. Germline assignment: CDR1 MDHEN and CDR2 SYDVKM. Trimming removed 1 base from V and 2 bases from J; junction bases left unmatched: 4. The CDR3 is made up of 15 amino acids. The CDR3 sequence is CASSLLGQPNTEAFF. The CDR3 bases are TGTGCCAGCAGTTTATTGGGACAGCCCAACACTGAAGCTTTCTTT.